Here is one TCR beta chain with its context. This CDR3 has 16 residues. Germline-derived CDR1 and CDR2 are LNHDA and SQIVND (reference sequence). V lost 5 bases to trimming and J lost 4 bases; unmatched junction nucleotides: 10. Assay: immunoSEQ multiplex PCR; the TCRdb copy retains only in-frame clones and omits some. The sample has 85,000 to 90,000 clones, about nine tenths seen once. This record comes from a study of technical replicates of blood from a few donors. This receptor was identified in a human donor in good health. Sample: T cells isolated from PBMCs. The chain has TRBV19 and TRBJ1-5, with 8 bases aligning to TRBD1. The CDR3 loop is CASSFGQGPTNQPQHF. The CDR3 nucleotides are TGTGCCAGTAGTTTCGGACAGGGTCCTACTAATCAGCCCCAGCATTTT. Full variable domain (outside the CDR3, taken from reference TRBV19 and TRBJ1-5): DGGITQSPKYLFRKEGQNVTLSCEQNLNHDAMYWYRQDPGQGLRLIYYSQIVNDFQKGDIAEGYSVSREKKESFPLTVTSAQKNPTAFYLCASSFGQGPTNQPQHFGDGTRLSIL.